This T cell receptor beta chain is drawn from a study of CD4 T cells in relation to SARS-CoV-2 and coronaviruses. Study-wide findings and caveats: This crossreactivity analysis covered spike protein alone, no other viral proteins.

This CDR3 region has 11 residues. V was clipped by 6 bases and J by 8 bases, with 9 bases between them. With respect to this clone: Antigen specificity is unknown.

CEF-cultured naive and memory CD4+ T cell DNA got survey-level sequencing. Only in-frame clones appear in the TCRdb table, and some are missing; sequencing was by immunoSEQ multiplex PCR. This table has roughly 45,000 clones, more than 65% appearing once. For approximately 10 days, roughly 10^5 sorted CD4+ cells grew with T cell-depleted PBMCs and CEF. The rearrangement joins TRBV12-3 or TRBV12-4 to TRBJ2-3; TRBD2 might be the D (5 bases). The sample consisted of naive CD4+ T cells from PBMCs, cultured in vitro. Subset: naive CD4+ T cells isolated by negative enrichment. This receptor was taken from an adult with COVID-19. CDR3 DNA: TGTGCCAGCAGCCGGACTTTTACGCAGTATTTT. This codes for CASSRTFTQYF.